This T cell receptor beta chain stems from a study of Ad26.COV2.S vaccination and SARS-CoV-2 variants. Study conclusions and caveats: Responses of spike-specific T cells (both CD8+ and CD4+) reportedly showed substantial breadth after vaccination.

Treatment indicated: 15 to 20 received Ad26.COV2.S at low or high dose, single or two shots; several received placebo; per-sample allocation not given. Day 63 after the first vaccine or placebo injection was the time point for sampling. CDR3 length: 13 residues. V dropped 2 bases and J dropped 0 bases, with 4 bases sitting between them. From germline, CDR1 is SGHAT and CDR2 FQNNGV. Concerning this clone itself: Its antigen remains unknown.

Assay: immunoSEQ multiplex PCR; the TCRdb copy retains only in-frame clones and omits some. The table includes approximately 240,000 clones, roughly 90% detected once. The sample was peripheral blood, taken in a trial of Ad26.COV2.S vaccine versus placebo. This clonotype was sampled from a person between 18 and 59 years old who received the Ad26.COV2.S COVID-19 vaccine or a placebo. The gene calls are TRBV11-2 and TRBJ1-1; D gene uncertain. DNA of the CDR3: TGTGCCAGCAGCTTAAGACTGAACACTGAAGCTTTCTTT. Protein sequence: CASSLRLNTEAFF. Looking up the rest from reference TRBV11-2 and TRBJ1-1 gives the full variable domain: EAGVAQSPRYKIIEKRQSVAFWCNPISGHATLYWYQQILGQGPKLLIQFQNNGVVDDSQLPKDRFSAERLKGVDSTLKIQPAKLEDSAVYLCASSLRLNTEAFFGQGTRLTVV.